The present entry profiles one TCR beta chain with its context. Its antigen target is currently unknown. No much larger clonotype is one base removed from it; base qualities were not supplied. The sample belongs to a study of T cell repertoires in cytomegalovirus infection (dated by TCRdb to about 2019). Describing the broader study: Recently identified HLA-C-restricted CMV epitopes, whose presentation resists viral immunomodulation, were targeted by peptide stimulations together with well-studied HLA-B-restricted epitopes. Donor HLA type was relevant to the analysis, because carriage of CMV infection together with the matching HLA type was indicated by public TCR beta signatures.

The sample's treatment or condition, from its label and the paper: in vitro stimulation with specific CMV peptide epitopes to enrich CMV-specific T cells. General findings and caveats noted by the study authors: The ex vivo response was dominated by HLA-C-restricted CMV-specific TCR beta clonotypes, which also provided the single most frequent clonotype in two of eight donors. In both this cohort and an independent cohort of some 350 donors, the cumulative frequency of public TCR beta family members distinguished carriers of CMV infection plus the relevant HLA type.

Trimming costs V 3 bases and J 4 bases, and their ends lie 12 bases apart. CDR1 is given as SEHNR and CDR2 as FQNEAQ, both from the germline V gene (reference sequence). From the cysteine through the phenylalanine, the CDR3 covers 15 amino acids. Only the CDR3 DNA is retained, 45 bases long and in frame from the first base. The reads were generated on an Illumina HiSeq 1500. In-frame beta chains were kept once TCRdb had trimmed the public reads at Q25 with fastp and called clones with MiXCR. Records with the same CDR3 protein are collapsed into one entry carrying the most frequent genes and DNA. This sample lists about 55,000 distinct CDR3 sequences; roughly 20% were detected once. The ten largest clonotypes hold 64% of the sample.

The sequencing used CD8+ T cells from cultured PBMCs, collected from culture after CMV antigen stimulation. This TCR was recovered from a human donor in good health (CMV status not recorded). Some clones in this sample may be carry-over from other donors' samples. The chain couples TRBV7-9 to TRBJ2-2; the D gene is perhaps TRBD1, on 7 matching bases. The DNA sequence is given as TGTGCCAGCAGCTTCGCGGGACAGAGCACCGGGGAGCTGTTTTTT. The resulting protein is CASSFAGQSTGELFF.